Listed below are T cell receptor beta chains from one sample, sequenced in a study of blood T cell repertoires in COVID-19. Only in-frame clones appear in the TCRdb table, and some are missing; sequencing was by immunoSEQ multiplex PCR. The sample lists approximately 68,000 clones, approximately 80% occurring once. The sample comprised peripheral blood. The receptors derive from a woman aged 60 to 75 with acute or convalescent COVID-19. Each CDR3 is given with its conserved first and last residue. A D gene is named only where the DNA matches it firmly. Where a row states a size, it is once, few, many or the class of an expanded clone; other rows omit it.

j_call d_call v_call clone_size cdr3_aa cdr3_nt
TRBJ1-3 - TRBV5-5 - CASSLASLGNTIYF TGTGCCAGCAGCTTGGCCTCACTTGGAAACACCATATATTTT
TRBJ2-1 TRBD1 TRBV18 - CASSPDRGSYNEQFF TGTGCCAGCTCACCCGACAGGGGAAGTTACAATGAGCAGTTCTTC
TRBJ1-2 - TRBV7-3 - CASSLNSNYGYTF TGTGCCAGCAGCTTAAACAGCAACTATGGCTACACCTTC
TRBJ2-2 TRBD2 TRBV7-9 - CASSREANTGELFF TGTGCCAGCAGCCGGGAGGCGAACACCGGGGAGCTGTTTTTT
TRBJ1-2 - TRBV24-1 once CATSLANYGYTF TGTGCCACCAGTTTAGCTAACTATGGCTACACCTTC
TRBJ1-1 - TRBV9 - CASSVAGATEAFF TGTGCCAGCAGCGTAGCTGGGGCGACTGAAGCTTTCTTT
TRBJ2-3 TRBD2 TRBV5-6 - CASSFQTSGGPGDTQYF TGTGCCAGCAGCTTCCAGACTAGCGGGGGGCCGGGAGATACGCAGTATTTT
TRBJ1-2 - TRBV10-1 - CARTSGSGGYTF TGCGCCAGGACCTCAGGGTCGGGTGGCTACACCTTC
TRBJ2-5 TRBD2 TRBV6-1 - CASSEGFGGGETQYF TGTGCCAGCAGTGAAGGTTTTGGCGGGGGAGAGACCCAGTACTTC
TRBJ1-2 - TRBV6-4 - CASSDSGGYGYTF TGTGCCAGCAGTGACTCGGGGGGCTATGGCTACACCTTC
TRBJ2-5 - TRBV7-3 - CASSPEVQETQYF TGTGCCAGCAGCCCGGAGGTCCAAGAGACCCAGTACTTC
TRBJ2-1 TRBD1 TRBV5-6 - CASSPPGTVAEQFF TGTGCCAGCAGCCCCCCGGGGACAGTGGCTGAGCAGTTCTTC
TRBJ2-4 TRBD2 TRBV2 once CASSDSGGRGIQYF TGTGCCAGCAGTGATTCCGGGGGGAGGGGCATTCAGTACTTC
TRBJ1-1 - TRBV7-8 - CASSTQGNTEAFF TGTGCCAGCAGCACTCAGGGGAACACTGAAGCTTTCTTT
TRBJ1-3 TRBD1 TRBV9 - CASSPSPHRGPGNTIYF TGTGCCAGCAGCCCGAGCCCCCACAGGGGACCTGGAAACACCATATATTTT
TRBJ1-5 - TRBV4-2 once CASSQGAGSNQPQHF TGTGCCAGCAGCCAAGGGGCGGGGAGCAATCAGCCCCAGCATTTT
TRBJ2-2 - TRBV7-9 - CASSFSAGLGELFF TGTGCCAGCAGCTTCTCTGCAGGGCTCGGGGAGCTGTTTTTT
TRBJ1-2 - TRBV6-5 - CASGTENGYTF TGTGCCAGCGGGACTGAGAATGGCTACACCTTC
TRBJ1-1 TRBD1 TRBV9 - CASSVGPGQANTEAFF TGTGCCAGCAGCGTCGGACCGGGACAGGCGAACACTGAAGCTTTCTTT
TRBJ1-2 - TRBV12-3/TRBV12-4 once CASSLARVSGYTF TGTGCCAGCAGTTTAGCCAGGGTCTCGGGCTACACCTTC
TRBJ1-1 TRBD1 TRBV3-1/TRBV3-2 once CASSPRGGREAFF TGTGCCAGCAGCCCCCGAGGGGGCCGGGAAGCTTTCTTT
TRBJ1-2 - TRBV19 - CASSIDRGTVDGYTF TGTGCCAGTAGTATAGATCGGGGTACAGTGGATGGCTACACCTTC